One sample yielded the 13 T cell receptor beta chains listed below, sequenced in a study of control samples from healthy donors and cancer patients. TCRdb's table, derived via immunoSEQ multiplex PCR, lists solely in-frame clones and lacks some. This sample carries approximately 90,000 clones, approximately 93% of them seen once, and the ten largest clones take approximately 1.5%. The specimen sequenced was blood. These receptors all stem from a woman aged 25-40 years in good health.

CDR3 region: CASSRDLHSKQYF. The CDR3 DNA follows: TGTGCCAGCAGTCGGGACTTGCACTCGAAGCAGTACTTC. V gene TRBV6-2 or TRBV6-3 combines with J gene TRBJ2-7; D perhaps matches TRBD2 (6 bases). V was clipped by 5 bases and J by 8 bases, with 16 bases between them. The germline gives CDR1 MNHEY, CDR2 SVGEGT. There are 13 residues in the CDR3.

The chain combines TRBV2 with TRBJ1-2; D is unresolved. Trimming pared 1 base from V and 3 bases from J, leaving 3 bases between. The CDR3 contains 12 residues. The V gene's germline CDR1 is SNHLY and CDR2 FYNNEI. CDR3 sequence (DNA): TGTGCCAGCAGTGAAGATGACTATGGCTACACCTTC. Its protein is CASSEDDYGYTF.

V and J are TRBV3-1 (or the pseudogene TRBV3-2) and TRBJ1-1, with D unresolved. The CDR3 consists of 11 residues. The V gene lost 5 bases and the J gene lost 10 bases, with 11 bases spanning the gap. Germline CDR1 reads LGHDT; CDR2 reads YNNKEL (reference sequence). The CDR3 loop is CASSFPQRAFF. CDR3 DNA sequence: TGTGCCAGCAGCTTTCCTCAGAGAGCTTTCTTT.

The chain carries TRBV11-2 and TRBJ1-2; D not resolved. The germline V and J ends were trimmed by 5 bases and 4 bases, with 8 bases remaining between them. CDR3 length: 12 residues. Looked up from germline, CDR1 is SGHAT and CDR2 is FQNNGV. CDR3 nucleotides: TGTGCCAGCAGCCCCGGTCTCTATGGCTACACCTTC. Translation: CASSPGLYGYTF.

The J gene is TRBJ2-4, the V gene TRBV12-3 or TRBV12-4; D is unclear. Trimming shortened V by 1 base and J by 4 bases, and 5 bases separated the two germline ends. This CDR3 spans 13 amino acids. CDR3 residues: CASSLGEKNIQYF. The CDR3 DNA is TGTGCCAGCAGTTTAGGAGAAAAAAACATTCAGTACTTC.

The gene calls are TRBV9 and TRBJ1-1, with a possible D match to TRBD1 (5 bases). This CDR3 contains 15 residues. Trimming left V 6 bases short and J 1 base short, with 16 bases between. The germline V gene encodes CDR1 SGDLS and CDR2 YYNGEE. The CDR3 DNA reads as TGTGCCAGCACGTCGTTTCAAGGACAGAACACTGAAGCTTTCTTT. This translates into CASTSFQGQNTEAFF. The full variable domain, rest sourced from reference TRBV9 and TRBJ1-1, is DSGVTQTPKHLITATGQRVTLRCSPRSGDLSVYWYQQSLDQGLQFLIQYYNGEERAKGNILERFSAQQFPDLHSELNLSSLELGDSALYFCASTSFQGQNTEAFFGQGTRLTVV.

V gene TRBV6-1 combines with J gene TRBJ2-5; D is unresolved. The CDR3 covers 12 residues. Trimming left V 1 base short and J 4 bases short, with 4 bases between. Per the germline V gene, CDR1 is MNHNS and CDR2 is SASEGT. The DNA of the CDR3 is TGTGCCAGCAGTGAAGGGAGAGAGACCCAGTACTTC. This codes for CASSEGRETQYF.

The chain joins TRBV6-5 to TRBJ1-4, with 7 bases that match TRBD1. This CDR3 region has 15 residues. Germline CDR1 MNHEY, CDR2 SVGAGI. V lost 2 bases to trimming and J lost 6 bases; unmatched junction nucleotides: 6. CDR3 DNA: TGTGCCAGCAGTTACCTAGGACAGGCCGATGAAAAACTGTTTTTT. Protein: CASSYLGQADEKLFF.

In this sample, this clone turned up once. The rearrangement uses TRBV9 and TRBJ1-4; 9 nucleotides line up with TRBD1. Trimming at V came to 0 bases and at J to 8 bases, leaving 5 bases not matched to a gene. The CDR3 has 15 amino acids. Germline lookup yields CDR1 SGDLS and CDR2 YYNGEE. CDR3 region: CASSVAGTGNEKLFF. CDR3 bases: TGTGCCAGCAGCGTAGCCGGGACAGGGAACGAAAAACTGTTTTTT.

The rearrangement uses TRBV29-1 and TRBJ1-2; no clear D. The CDR3 totals 14 residues. CDR1 SQVTM and CDR2 ANQGSEA come from the germline V gene. The V gene lost 0 bases and the J gene lost 4 bases, with 12 bases spanning the gap. The CDR3 DNA follows: TGCAGCGTTGAAGATCATACGGGAGGCTATGGCTACACCTTC. Translation: CSVEDHTGGYGYTF.

The chain has TRBV5-5 and TRBJ2-6, with 7 nucleotides matching TRBD1. The V gene's germline CDR1 is SGHKS and CDR2 YYEKEE (reference sequence). Trimming took 1 base from V and 1 from J; bases not matched to a gene: 5. The CDR3 is made up of 17 amino acids. Written as DNA, the CDR3 is TGTGCCAGCAGCTTGTTCGAGGGGGCTTCTGGGGCCAACGTCCTGACTTTC. Amino acid sequence: CASSLFEGASGANVLTF.

V and J are TRBV19 and TRBJ1-5, with 9 bases that match TRBD1. The CDR3 is made up of 14 amino acids. Germline V gene sequence: CDR1 LNHDA, CDR2 SQIVND (reference sequence). The V segment lost 5 bases and the J segment 5 bases; nucleotides outside the gene matches: 4. For the CDR3, the DNA is TGTGCCAGTAGTCCGAGGGACAGGGATCAGCCCCAGCATTTT. Translating gives CASSPRDRDQPQHF.

V usage is TRBV29-1 and J usage is TRBJ2-3; TRBD1 agrees at 10 bases. The CDR3 is 15 amino acids. J gave up 6 bases and V 6 bases, and 12 bases lay outside the gene matches. Germline CDR1 SQVTM, CDR2 ANQGSEA. The DNA of the CDR3 is TGCAGCGTGGAAAAGACAGGGGGCGAGAGGGATACGCAGTATTTT. It specifies CSVEKTGGERDTQYF.